This paragraph covers one T cell receptor (beta chain) sequence. This CDR3 is built from 13 residues. Between the trimmed V and J ends, which lost 5 bases and 6 bases, there was a span of 13 bases. Looked up from germline, CDR1 is MNHEY and CDR2 is SVGAGI. This sample is drawn from a study of blood T cell repertoires in COVID-19. Across the study: Collection of acute and convalescent COVID-19 samples took place in the United States, Italy and Spain. PBMCs, B-cell-depleted T cells, or T cells provided the cDNA or gDNA that made up the material.

Study processing details: Cell counts per sample came from amplifying reference gene primers. Using immunoSEQ multiplex PCR, the repertoire was profiled, and TCRdb retains in-frame clones only, with some absent. From that table come the V and J calls and clone size; the DNA was used to work out D and trimming. The sample comprises roughly 250,000 clones, 83% of which are singletons, and roughly 7.8% rests with the top ten. V usage is TRBV6-5 and J usage is TRBJ1-2; D is possibly TRBD1 (6 bases). The source material was peripheral blood. This clonotype originated in a man aged 40-55 years with active or convalescent COVID-19. The CDR3 nucleotides are TGTGCCAGCAGTAGGACAGTATTTGATGGCTACACCTTC. Translated, it gives CASSRTVFDGYTF.